The 25 T cell receptor beta chains presented below share a single source sample, sequenced in a study of blood T cell repertoires in COVID-19. TCRdb's table, derived via immunoSEQ multiplex PCR, lists solely in-frame clones and lacks some. The profile covers 90,000 to 150,000 clones, with 79% appearing a single time and 3% to 4.5% taken by the ten largest. The source material was peripheral blood. These receptors came from a woman at least 80 years old with acute or convalescent COVID-19.

The chain uses TRBV29-1 and TRBJ1-4; D is possibly TRBD1 (6 bases). The germline CDR1 and CDR2 sequences are SQVTM and ANQGSEA. The CDR3 spans 15 residues. Trimming pared 5 bases from V and 2 bases from J, leaving 15 bases between. The CDR3 DNA reads as TGCAGCGTTCGACTTGGGGGGGGCACTAATGAAAAACTGTTTTTT. Residues: CSVRLGGGTNEKLFF.

V usage is TRBV5-1 and J usage is TRBJ2-7, with 12 bases matching TRBD2. V gave up 0 bases and J gave up 6 bases; unmatched junction bases: 4. The CDR3 runs 15 residues. CDR1 SGHRS and CDR2 YFSETQ come from the germline V gene. The CDR3 region has the DNA TGCGCCAGCAGCTTGGACGGACTAGCGGGATCCGAGCAGTACTTC. Translating it yields CASSLDGLAGSEQYF. Supplemented by reference TRBV5-1 and TRBJ2-7, the full variable domain reads KAGVTQTPRYLIKTRGQQVTLSCSPISGHRSVSWYQQTPGQGLQFLFEYFSETQRNKGNFPGRFSGRQFSNSRSEMNVSTLELGDSALYLCASSLDGLAGSEQYFGPGTRLTVT.

This chain uses TRBV24-1 with TRBJ2-1; 10 bases map to TRBD2. With 7 bases clipped from V and 3 bases from J, the junction kept 8 bases outside the gene matches. Germline V gives CDR1 KGHDR, CDR2 SFDVKD. CDR3 size: 16 residues. CDR3: CATSTGTSALYNEQFF. The CDR3 region has the DNA TGTGCCACCAGCACCGGGACTAGCGCCCTCTACAATGAGCAGTTCTTC.

The chain carries TRBV12-3 or TRBV12-4 and TRBJ1-2; 7 nucleotides agree with TRBD1. Losses at the gene ends were 6 bases for V and 10 bases for J; bases not matched to a gene: 11. The CDR3 spans 13 residues. DNA for the CDR3: TGTGCCAGCAGCTTCGACAGGGACCAAGTCTACACCTTC. Residues: CASSFDRDQVYTF.

This clone has only one observation. V and J are TRBV6-6 and TRBJ2-3; D is uncertain. There are 15 residues in the CDR3. Germline V gene data show CDR1 as MNHNY and CDR2 as SVGAGI (reference sequence). V dropped 6 bases and J dropped 0 bases, with 13 bases sitting between them. CDR3 coding DNA: TGTGCCAGCAGGAATAACAGACAAAGCACAGATACGCAGTATTTT. This encodes CASRNNRQSTDTQYF.

CDR3 loop: CASSRAQNEQFF. CDR3 coding DNA: TGTGCCAGCAGCCGCGCGCAAAATGAGCAGTTCTTC. This chain joins TRBV28 and TRBJ2-1; no definite D call. There are 12 residues in the CDR3. With 6 bases removed from V and 7 bases from J, the gap between germline ends came to 10 bases. Germline assignment: CDR1 MDHEN and CDR2 SYDVKM.

This rearrangement joins TRBV19 to TRBJ1-1, with D possibly matching TRBD1 (5 bases). The CDR3 spans 15 residues. Germline CDR1 reads LNHDA; CDR2 reads SQIVND (reference sequence). V was clipped by 0 bases and J by 4 bases, with 12 bases between them. CDR3 bases: TGTGCCAGTAGTATAGACAGGGTGCCGGGCACTGAAGCTTTCTTT. Residues: CASSIDRVPGTEAFF. The full variable domain, in which reference TRBV19 and TRBJ1-1 provide the parts outside the CDR3, is DGGITQSPKYLFRKEGQNVTLSCEQNLNHDAMYWYRQDPGQGLRLIYYSQIVNDFQKGDIAEGYSVSREKKESFPLTVTSAQKNPTAFYLCASSIDRVPGTEAFFGQGTRLTVV.

The rearrangement links TRBV4-2 to TRBJ1-6, with D maybe TRBD1 (6 bases). This CDR3 comprises 15 residues. Germline V lookup: CDR1 LGHNA, CDR2 YNFKEQ. V was clipped by 0 bases and J by 7 bases, with 10 bases between them. DNA for the CDR3: TGTGCCAGCAGCCAAGACAGGGGATCCAATTCACCCCTCCACTTT. Its translation: CASSQDRGSNSPLHF.

The V and J genes are TRBV7-2 and TRBJ2-3; D may be TRBD1 (5 bases). The length of the CDR3 is 18 residues. CDR1 SGHTA and CDR2 FQGNSA come from the germline V gene. V dropped 1 base and J dropped 0 bases, with 17 bases sitting between them. The CDR3 reads CASSLVGSLAGSTDTQYF. CDR3 bases: TGTGCCAGCAGCTTAGTGGGGTCTCTGGCAGGGAGCACAGATACGCAGTATTTT.

For the CDR3, the DNA is TGTGCCAGTCGGGGAGGGTGGAGTGGGGCCAACGTCCTGACTTTC. This gives the protein CASRGGWSGANVLTF. J is TRBJ2-6 and V is TRBV6-5; TRBD2 matches 7 bases. This CDR3 contains 15 residues. The V gene end was trimmed by 9 bases and the J gene end by 3 bases; junction bases not matched to a gene: 8. Germline V gene lookup returns CDR1 MNHEY and CDR2 SVGAGI.

The V gene is TRBV5-5, the J gene TRBJ2-5, with 7 bases lining up with TRBD2. V shed 4 bases and J 5 bases; nucleotides not matched to a gene: 8. Germline V gene lookup returns CDR1 SGHKS and CDR2 YYEKEE (reference sequence). This CDR3 is 14 amino acids long. The DNA for the CDR3 is TGTGCCAGCAGCCTCGAGGGGCGGGAGGAGACCCAGTACTTC. It specifies CASSLEGREETQYF.

This chain uses TRBV15 with TRBJ1-4, with D tentatively TRBD1 (5 bases). The V and J ends lost 2 bases and 1 base respectively, with 11 bases between them. Germline CDR1 LNHNV, CDR2 YYDKDF (reference sequence). The CDR3 loop spans 16 amino acids. CDR3 sequence: CATSRSNRRTNEKLFF. CDR3 in DNA: TGTGCCACCAGCAGATCGAACAGGAGAACTAATGAAAAACTGTTTTTT.

The chain uses TRBV5-6 and TRBJ1-1; 8 bases agree with TRBD1. Germline lookup yields CDR1 SGHDT and CDR2 YYEEEE. V gave up 0 bases and J gave up 10 bases; unmatched junction bases: 5. This CDR3 is built from 13 residues. The CDR3 spells CASSLAGGGGAFF. CDR3 nucleotides: TGTGCCAGCAGCTTGGCAGGGGGCGGGGGAGCTTTCTTT.

Only a few counts were recorded for this clone. This chain links TRBV4-3 with TRBJ2-7, with 8 nucleotides matching TRBD2. Germline trimming cut 0 bases from V and 0 bases from J; bases unmatched to any gene: 7. CDR1 and CDR2 from the germline V gene are LGHNA and YSLEER. CDR3 length: 17 amino acids. Written as DNA, the CDR3 is TGCGCCAGCAGCCAAGATTTGGCTAGCGGGTCCTCCTACGAGCAGTACTTC. It yields the protein CASSQDLASGSSYEQYF.

The V gene is TRBV19, the J gene TRBJ1-1; unclear D gene. Germline V gene data show CDR1 as LNHDA and CDR2 as SQIVND (reference sequence). Between the trimmed V and J ends, which lost 3 bases and 3 bases, there was a span of 17 bases. The CDR3 is 16 amino acids. This CDR3 reads CASSIRPGRKDTEAFF. Here the CDR3 DNA reads TGTGCCAGTAGTATCCGACCGGGAAGGAAGGACACTGAAGCTTTCTTT.

The chain joins TRBV7-3 to TRBJ2-1, with D perhaps TRBD1 (5 bases). The V end was cut by 1 base, the J end by 9 bases, with 25 bases between. This CDR3 has 18 residues. Germline V CDR1 and CDR2: SGHTA, FQGTGA. CDR3 amino acids: CASSLRGLGAGSPSEQFF. The CDR3 nucleotides read TGTGCCAGCAGCTTAAGGGGTTTAGGGGCAGGGTCTCCGAGTGAGCAGTTCTTC.

The rearrangement joins TRBV3-1 (or the pseudogene TRBV3-2) to TRBJ1-2; 7 nucleotides align to TRBD1. J lost 7 bases, V lost 4 bases, and 6 bases had no gene match. Germline CDR1 reads LGHDT; CDR2 reads YNNKEL (reference sequence). The CDR3 sequence is 13 residues long. Written as DNA, the CDR3 is TGTGCCAGCAGCCGGGACAGCGGGTCTGGCTACACCTTC. Translating it yields CASSRDSGSGYTF.

The chain links TRBV6-2 or TRBV6-3 to TRBJ1-2, with 8 positions matching TRBD1. Germline CDR1 reads MNHEY; CDR2 reads SVGEGT. The CDR3 is 13 residues long. The trim removed 2 bases at V and 13 bases at J, leaving 9 bases unmatched. In nucleotides, the CDR3 is TGTGCCAGCAGTTACGGGGACAGGAGTGAACGCACCTTC. This codes for CASSYGDRSERTF.

The chain is built from TRBV12-5 and TRBJ2-1, with 7 bases that match TRBD1. The CDR3 is 15 residues long. Trimming cost V 1 base and J 7 bases; bases outside gene matches: 7. CDR1 is LGHNT, CDR2 FRNRAP, per germline. The CDR3 DNA sequence: TGTGCTAGTGGTTTGGCCCTTGACAGGGTGAATGAGCAGTTCTTC. Protein product: CASGLALDRVNEQFF.

The table lists this clone with a count of one. V usage is TRBV14 and J usage is TRBJ2-5, with TRBD2 identical over 9 bases. Germline assignment: CDR1 SGHDN and CDR2 FVKESK. The ends lost 9 bases at V and 4 bases at J; junction bases unmatched: 6. CDR3 length: 13 residues. The CDR3 loop reads CASSGSLGETQYF. In DNA form, the CDR3 reads TGTGCCAGTAGCGGGAGCCTCGGAGAGACCCAGTACTTC.

The V call is TRBV5-4, the J call TRBJ1-6, with D possibly matching TRBD1 (6 bases). The V gene's germline CDR1 is SGHNT and CDR2 YYREEE (reference sequence). With 4 bases removed from V and 2 bases from J, the gap between germline ends came to 19 bases. The CDR3 has 18 residues. CDR3 bases: TGTGCCAGCAGCGACGCCCGTCGGGGGGGCGCCTATAATTCACCCCTCCACTTT. Translating gives CASSDARRGGAYNSPLHF.

This chain connects TRBV7-8 to TRBJ2-2; a possible D gene is TRBD2 (5 bases). This CDR3 region has 16 residues. In germline, CDR1 is SGHVS, CDR2 FQNEAQ. Trimming pared 10 bases from V and 1 base from J, leaving 19 bases between. As DNA, the CDR3 is TGTGCCACCTCTCTAGAAACCGGGATGAACACCGGGGAGCTGTTTTTT. This translates into CATSLETGMNTGELFF.

In regard to this clone: Germline is not matched at one junction end, which may reflect a read error. The chain couples TRBV15 to TRBJ2-3; tentatively, D is TRBD1 (6 bases). The CDR3 spans 14 residues. Germline lookup yields CDR1 LNHNV and CDR2 YYDKDF (reference sequence). CDR3 nucleotides: TGTGCCACCAGCCCCCGTAAGGGGGTGGGCATGCTGGGATTT. Its protein is CATSPRKGVGMLGF.

The chain carries TRBV4-1 and TRBJ1-3; weak D call: TRBD1 (5 bases). The V and J ends lost 0 bases and 4 bases respectively, with 13 bases between them. The CDR3 has 16 amino acids. CDR1 and CDR2 (germline): MGHRA, YSYEKL. Written as DNA, the CDR3 is TGCGCCAGCAGCCAAGACCCCGGGGGGGAAGGAAACACCATATATTTT. It specifies CASSQDPGGEGNTIYF.

CDR3 coding DNA: TGTGCCAGTAGTCTCTCGGGACTAGCGGGTGAGCAGTTCTTC. This encodes CASSLSGLAGEQFF. The V call is TRBV19, the J call TRBJ2-1; 12 nucleotides line up with TRBD2. The germline gives CDR1 LNHDA, CDR2 SQIVND (reference sequence). CDR3 size: 14 residues. J was trimmed by 9 bases and V by 5 bases; bases with no gene match: 5.